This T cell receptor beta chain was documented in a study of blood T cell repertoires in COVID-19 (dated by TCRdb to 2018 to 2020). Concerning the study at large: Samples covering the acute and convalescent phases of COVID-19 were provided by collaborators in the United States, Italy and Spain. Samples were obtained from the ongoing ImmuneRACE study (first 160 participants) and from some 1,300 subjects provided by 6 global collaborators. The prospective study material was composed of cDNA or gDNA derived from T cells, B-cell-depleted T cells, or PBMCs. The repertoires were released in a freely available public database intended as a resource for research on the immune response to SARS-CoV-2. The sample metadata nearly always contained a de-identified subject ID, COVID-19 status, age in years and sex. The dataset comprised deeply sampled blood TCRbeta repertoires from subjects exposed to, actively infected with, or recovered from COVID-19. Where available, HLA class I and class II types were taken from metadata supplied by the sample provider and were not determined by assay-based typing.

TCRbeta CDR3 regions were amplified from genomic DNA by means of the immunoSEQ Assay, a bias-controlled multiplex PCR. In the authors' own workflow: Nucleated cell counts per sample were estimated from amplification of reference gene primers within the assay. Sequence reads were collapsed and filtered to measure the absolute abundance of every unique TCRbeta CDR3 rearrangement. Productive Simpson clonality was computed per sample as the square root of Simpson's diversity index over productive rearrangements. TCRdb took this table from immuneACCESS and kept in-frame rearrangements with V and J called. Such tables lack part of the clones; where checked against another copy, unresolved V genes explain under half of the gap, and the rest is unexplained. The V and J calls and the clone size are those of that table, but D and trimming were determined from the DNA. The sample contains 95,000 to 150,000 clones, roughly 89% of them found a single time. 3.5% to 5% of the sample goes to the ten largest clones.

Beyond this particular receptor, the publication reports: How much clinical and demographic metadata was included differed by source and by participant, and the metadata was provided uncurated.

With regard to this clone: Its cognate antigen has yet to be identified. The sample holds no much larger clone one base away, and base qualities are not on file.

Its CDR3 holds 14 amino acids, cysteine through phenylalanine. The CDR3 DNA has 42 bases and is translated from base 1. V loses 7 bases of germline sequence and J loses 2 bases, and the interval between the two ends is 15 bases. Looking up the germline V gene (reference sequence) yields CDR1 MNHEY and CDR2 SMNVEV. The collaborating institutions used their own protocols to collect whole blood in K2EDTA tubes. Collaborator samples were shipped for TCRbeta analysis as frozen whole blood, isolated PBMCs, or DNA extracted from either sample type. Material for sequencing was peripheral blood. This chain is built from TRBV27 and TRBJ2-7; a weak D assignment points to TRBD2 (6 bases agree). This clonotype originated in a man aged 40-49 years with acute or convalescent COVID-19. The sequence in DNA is TGTGCCAGCATTAAGAGGGCGGGGACCTACGAGCAGTACTTC. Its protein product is CASIKRAGTYEQYF.